The clone carrying this TCR beta chain was counted between two and nine times. TCRdb recomputed calls from the reads with MiXCR, one row per CDR3 protein. The repertoire includes 180,000 or so distinct CDR3 sequences, approximately 17% of them detected once, and approximately 25% sits in the top ten. This specimen belongs to a study of T cell repertoires in cytomegalovirus infection. The CDR3 spans 14 residues. Trimming at V came to 7 bases and at J to 4 bases, leaving 7 bases not matched to a gene. Sequencing used CD8+ T cells from PBMCs. The source is a human donor in good health (CMV status not recorded). Some clones in this sample may be carry-over from other donors' samples. The chain carries TRBV12-3 or TRBV12-4 and TRBJ1-1; 9 positions agree with TRBD1. CDR3 protein: CASTLGQGGTEAFF. The CDR3 coding sequence is TGTGCCAGCACCTTGGGACAGGGTGGCACTGAAGCTTTCTTT.